This T cell receptor beta chain stems from a study of CD8+CD57+ T cells in acquired aplastic anemia. General observations from the study: Overlapping CD8+ CDR3 repertoires of patients and controls contained around 31 shared sequences.

Genomic DNA templated the TCR beta VDJ and CDR3 profiling. TCRdb analysed the reads with MiXCR anew, one entry per CDR3 protein. The data contain about 81,000 distinct CDR3 sequences, approximately 45% of them singletons. With regard to this clonotype: Its antigen is not identified.

This CDR3 region has 11 residues. The germline gives CDR1 SNHLY, CDR2 FYNNEI. Sequencing used sorted CD4+, CD8+, or CD8+CD57+ T cells (not recorded which) from PBMCs. The sequence was collected from a human donor in good health, serving as a control. The J gene is TRBJ1-1, the V gene TRBV2; TRBD1 agrees at 7 bases. The CDR3 loop reads CAGGMNTEAFF. The CDR3 DNA follows: TGTGCAGGGGGCATGAACACTGAAGCTTTCTTT. The full variable domain, rest sourced from reference TRBV2 and TRBJ1-1, is EPEVTQTPSHQVTQMGQEVILRCVPISNHLYFYWYRQILGQKVEFLVSFYNNEISEKSEIFDDQFSVERPDGSNFTLKIRSTKLEDSAMYFCAGGMNTEAFFGQGTRLTVV.